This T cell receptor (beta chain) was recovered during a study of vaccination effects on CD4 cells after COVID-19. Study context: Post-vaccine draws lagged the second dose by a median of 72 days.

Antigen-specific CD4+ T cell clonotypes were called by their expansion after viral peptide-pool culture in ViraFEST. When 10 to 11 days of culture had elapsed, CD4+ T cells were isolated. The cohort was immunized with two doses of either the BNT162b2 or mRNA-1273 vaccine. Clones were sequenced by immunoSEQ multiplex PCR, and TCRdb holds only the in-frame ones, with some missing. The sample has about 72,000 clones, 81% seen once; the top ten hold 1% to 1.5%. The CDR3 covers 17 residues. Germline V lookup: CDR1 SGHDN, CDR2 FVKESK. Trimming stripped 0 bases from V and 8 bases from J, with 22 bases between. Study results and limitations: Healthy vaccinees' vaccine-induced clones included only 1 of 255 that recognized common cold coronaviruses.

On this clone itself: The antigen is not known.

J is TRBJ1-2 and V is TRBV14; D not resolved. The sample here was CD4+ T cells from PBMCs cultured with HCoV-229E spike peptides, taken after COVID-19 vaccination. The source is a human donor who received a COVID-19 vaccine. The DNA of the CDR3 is TGTGCCAGCAGCCAAGATCGAGGGCAAGTCCAATTCTACGGCTACACCTTC. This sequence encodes CASSQDRGQVQFYGYTF.